These 11 T cell receptor beta chains were sequenced from one sample in a study of blood T cell repertoires in COVID-19. Some clones are missing from TCRdb's copy, which holds only in-frame ones; the method was immunoSEQ multiplex PCR. This table has some 150,000 clones, approximately 89% appearing once. Sequences were obtained from peripheral blood. The receptors originated from a human donor in a cohort sampled during active COVID-19.

The chain employs TRBV7-9 and TRBJ2-5; 10 nucleotides align to TRBD2. The CDR3 runs to 17 residues. Germline V gene sequence: CDR1 SEHNR, CDR2 FQNEAQ (reference sequence). V was pared by 3 bases and J by 4 bases, with 11 bases of the junction left unmatched. DNA for the CDR3: TGTGCCAGCAGCTTGGCTAGCGGGGGTTTAGAGGGAGAGACCCAGTACTTC. The encoded protein is CASSLASGGLEGETQYF.

This chain uses TRBV7-2 with TRBJ1-2; 8 nucleotides match TRBD1. CDR3 size: 13 residues. Trimming removed 5 bases from V and 4 bases from J; junction bases left unmatched: 3. Germline CDR1 SGHTA, CDR2 FQGNSA. The CDR3 nucleotides read TGTGCCAGCAGCCCGGGACAGGTCTATGGCTACACCTTC. As protein: CASSPGQVYGYTF.

This sequence joins TRBV9 and TRBJ1-6; the D is unclear. Germline CDR1 and CDR2: SGDLS and YYNGEE. The CDR3 is 13 amino acids. V was clipped by 1 base and J by 7 bases, with 6 bases between them. CDR3 region: CASSVRLNSPLHF. In DNA, the CDR3 is TGTGCCAGCAGCGTACGTCTAAATTCACCCCTCCACTTT.

The chain combines TRBV18 with TRBJ1-2, with a possible D match to TRBD1 (5 bases). Between the trimmed V and J ends, which lost 3 bases and 6 bases, there was a span of 14 bases. This CDR3 comprises 14 residues. Germline V lookup: CDR1 KGHSH, CDR2 LQKENI. CDR3 in amino acids: CASSPEMGQNGYTF. For the CDR3, the DNA is TGTGCCAGCTCACCGGAAATGGGGCAGAATGGCTACACCTTC.

The chain recombines TRBV10-3 with TRBJ2-7; D perhaps matches TRBD1 (6 bases). V lost 5 bases to trimming and J lost 2 bases, with 16 bases between them. The CDR3 consists of 15 residues. Germline V gene data show CDR1 as ENHRY and CDR2 as SYGVKD. CDR3 loop: CAISPGQGTTYEQYF. CDR3 DNA sequence: TGTGCCATCAGTCCGGGCCAGGGGACAACCTACGAGCAGTACTTC.

The V call is TRBV12-5, the J call TRBJ2-3, with D possibly matching TRBD2 (7 bases). The V gene lost 4 bases and the J gene lost 2 bases, with 19 bases spanning the gap. Germline V lookup: CDR1 LGHNT, CDR2 FRNRAP. This CDR3 is built from 17 residues. The CDR3 protein is CASGSQLRGAPTDTQYF. The DNA for the CDR3 is TGTGCTAGTGGTTCTCAGCTCCGGGGGGCGCCCACAGATACGCAGTATTTT.

The J gene is TRBJ1-1, the V gene TRBV19, with a possible D match to TRBD1 (6 bases). The CDR3 totals 13 residues. The germline V and J ends were trimmed by 7 bases and 8 bases, with 17 bases remaining between them. Germline CDR1 is LNHDA and CDR2 is SQIVND (reference sequence). CDR3 DNA sequence: TGTGCCAGTACCCAGGGGAGGGGGGCCGAAGCTTTCTTT. Protein product: CASTQGRGAEAFF.

The CDR3 here is CASSYIASGDTYNEQFF. The CDR3 coding sequence is TGTGCCAGCAGTTACATAGCTAGCGGGGACACCTACAATGAGCAGTTCTTC. The rearrangement joins TRBV6-2 or TRBV6-3 to TRBJ2-1, with 9 bases matching TRBD2. Germline loops: CDR1 MNHEY, CDR2 SVGEGT. V lost 2 bases and J lost 2; bases outside the gene matches: 7. The CDR3 spans 17 residues.

The V call is TRBV25-1, the J call TRBJ1-2; a possible D gene is TRBD1 (5 bases). V was cut by 6 bases and J by 2 bases, with 10 bases left in between. Germline-derived CDR1 and CDR2 are MGHDK and SYGVNS. The CDR3 length is 13 residues. Here the CDR3 DNA reads TGTGCCAGCAGCGGGGGGTACAACTATGGCTACACCTTC. Translated, it gives CASSGGYNYGYTF.

The genes are TRBV7-2 and TRBJ2-7, with 8 nucleotides matching TRBD1. The CDR3 length is 17 residues. Losses at the gene ends were 5 bases for V and 6 bases for J; bases not matched to a gene: 18. Per germline, CDR1 SGHTA and CDR2 FQGNSA. CDR3 protein: CASSPRGTGSLRGEQYF. The CDR3 nucleotides are TGTGCCAGCAGCCCTCGGGGGACAGGTTCCCTCAGAGGCGAGCAGTACTTC.

The J gene is TRBJ2-3, the V gene TRBV5-1, with D possibly TRBD2 on 7 matching bases. The V gene lost 0 bases and the J gene lost 0 bases, with 11 bases spanning the gap. Per germline, CDR1 SGHRS and CDR2 YFSETQ. This CDR3 has 16 amino acids. The CDR3 DNA is TGCGCCAGCAGCTTGGCGGGGGGCCAGAGCACAGATACGCAGTATTTT. It specifies CASSLAGGQSTDTQYF.